These T cell receptor beta chains were read from a single sample in a study of long-term antiretroviral therapy in people with HIV. Clones were read by immunoSEQ multiplex PCR, and TCRdb kept only the in-frame ones, dropping some. The top ten hold less than 15% of the sample, which has approximately 20,000 clones, around four fifths seen once. The sample in question was unsorted PBMCs, obtained 1.6 years after starting antiretroviral therapy. The receptors were sampled from a man in his forties with HIV. Both conserved end residues are part of each CDR3. D genes are given only for firm matches. The listing skips clone size in some rows; elsewhere it reads once, few, many or a size class.

V gene	clone size	D gene	J gene	CDR3 protein	CDR3 DNA
TRBV5-6	.	TRBD1	TRBJ2-7	CASSWEQGRYYEQYF	TGTGCCAGCAGCTGGGAACAGGGGAGATACTACGAGCAGTACTTC
TRBV9	.	.	TRBJ2-1	CASSTTSSYNEQFF	TGTGCCAGCAGCACAACTAGTAGCTACAATGAGCAGTTCTTC
TRBV2	.	.	TRBJ1-1	CASIRNTEAFF	TGTGCCAGCATCAGGAACACTGAAGCTTTCTTT
TRBV7-3	.	TRBD1	TRBJ1-2	CASSLTGQGDYGYTF	TGTGCCAGCAGCTTAACGGGACAGGGGGACTATGGCTACACCTTC
TRBV15	.	.	TRBJ2-6	CATSREAISSGANVLTF	TGTGCCACCAGCAGAGAGGCGATATCCTCTGGGGCCAACGTCCTGACTTTC
TRBV6-1	once	.	TRBJ1-4	CASSTTATNEKLFF	TGTGCCAGCAGTACGACAGCAACTAATGAAAAACTGTTTTTT
TRBV6-1	.	.	TRBJ1-4	CASSEAHAGGAEKLFF	TGTGCCAGCAGTGAAGCGCACGCAGGTGGGGCTGAAAAACTGTTTTTT
TRBV5-1	.	.	TRBJ1-1	CASSLSPSRRGASGTEAFF	TGCGCCAGCAGCTTGTCTCCATCCCGACGCGGCGCGAGTGGAACTGAAGCTTTCTTT
TRBV5-1	.	TRBD1	TRBJ1-3	CASTLTGQFNGNTIYF	TGCGCCAGCACCCTAACGGGACAGTTTAACGGAAACACCATATATTTT
TRBV13	once	TRBD1	TRBJ2-3	CASSSAGKSTGGSTDTQYF	TGTGCCAGCAGCTCCGCCGGTAAATCGACAGGGGGAAGCACAGATACGCAGTATTTT
TRBV11-2	.	.	TRBJ2-7	CASSLDAGQRLYEQYF	TGTGCCAGCAGCTTAGATGCGGGACAGAGACTCTACGAGCAGTACTTC
TRBV7-9	.	TRBD2	TRBJ2-7	CASSLAGGSTYEQYF	TGTGCCAGCAGCTTGGCGGGGGGCTCCACCTACGAGCAGTACTTC
TRBV6-5	.	.	TRBJ1-1	CASTWTAMNTEAFF	TGTGCCAGCACCTGGACAGCTATGAACACTGAAGCTTTCTTT
TRBV13	once	.	TRBJ2-7	CASSTAGSYEQYF	TGTGCCAGCTCGACCGCAGGGTCCTACGAGCAGTACTTC